This T cell receptor (beta chain) appears in the sequencing data of a study of identical twins (dated by TCRdb to 2016 to 2017). Some background on the complete study: The study deep-sequenced TCR alpha and beta repertoires from monozygotic twins, unrelated adults of various ages and cord blood to test whether fetal clonotypes persist. To rule out contamination, replicate twin experiments were performed at different times with different library preparation protocols.

The CDR3, cysteine through phenylalanine, is 15 amino acids long. This entry keeps only the CDR3 DNA: 45 bases, framed from base 1. Relative to germline, V is 3 bases shorter and J is 2 bases shorter, with 14 bases between their ends. Reading the germline V gene gives CDR1 SGHAT and CDR2 FQNNGV. Study-level results and caveats: Invariant T cells such as MAIT and iNKT could partly confound zero-insertion analyses, though diverse VJ usage argued against this for most clonotypes. Fewer insertions were carried by abundant cord blood beta clonotypes, a similar but weaker trend appeared in young adult naive repertoires, and no such trend appeared in memory repertoires. In monozygotic twins, recombination models systematically underestimated out-of-frame TCR alpha sharing, but the models matched the sharing seen between unrelated individuals. The excess sharing between twins in beta out-of-frame sequences was weaker because fewer shared sequences reduced the signal-to-noise ratio. Compared with coincidental sharing between unrelated individuals, out-of-frame TCR alpha sequences shared between twins showed an excess of sequences with low generation probability. Because the same donors could not be followed over many years, conclusions were based on cross-sectional statistical analysis.

All donors were healthy Caucasians. Miltenyi CD45RO+ enrichment and human naive T-cell isolation kits were used to isolate memory (CD45RO+) and naive T cells from PBMC. About this clonotype itself: Its antigen specificity is not known. Base qualities are not recorded, but no much larger clone differs from it by a single base.

Libraries were prepared through 5' RACE. These reads were obtained on an Illumina HiSeq 2000. A universal primer binding site was introduced by template switching, and a unique molecular identifier was present in the final cDNA, enabling accurate counting of TCR cDNA molecules. Specific primers in the conserved constant-segment region were used to synthesize first-strand cDNA for TCR alpha and beta chains. To control for contamination, every cDNA library carried two barcodes: a SMART-Mk sample barcode plus Illumina barcodes. TruSeq adapter sequences along with Illumina sample barcodes were introduced in two successive PCR steps. The Illumina HiSeq platform was used with custom primers to sequence TCR alpha and beta cDNA libraries. The authors processed their data as follows. MiGEC was used to process raw reads and extract unique molecular identifiers, and MiXCR was used to find CDR3 positions. Recombination models were inferred per individual with the repgenHMM and IGoR tools using an EM algorithm. Shared clonotypes were analyzed with the tcR package in R, and sharing was normalized by the product of cloneset sizes. To study raw recombination without the effects of thymic and clonal selection, out-of-frame nonproductive sequences were analyzed. Through fastp at Q25 and MiXCR, TCRdb rebuilt clones from the public reads, retaining in-frame beta chains. CDR3 protein duplicates are merged, each entry listing the most common genes and DNA. In this record, the V and J calls reflect TCRdb's handling and not the investigators' own analysis. The table for this sample lists about 220,000 distinct CDR3 sequences; less than 10% of them were counted only once. In total, the top ten clones hold just over 5% of the sample.

Sample: memory (CD45RO+) T cells sorted from blood. The sample's cell subset or site label, decoded: CD45RO+ enriched T cells. The source of this sequence is a woman younger than 35 in good health. The chain joins TRBV11-2 to TRBJ2-7; a tentative D call is TRBD2 (7 bases match). CDR3 reads: CASSFFGGPAYEQYF. The DNA sequence is as follows: TGTGCCAGCAGCTTCTTCGGGGGGCCAGCCTACGAGCAGTACTTC.